Listed below are T cell receptor beta chains from one sample, sequenced in a study of early T cells in non-severe SARS-CoV-2 infection. TCRdb re-derived calls from the 5' RACE reads in MiXCR, one entry per CDR3 protein. The sample includes about 72,000 distinct CDR3 sequences, around 10% of them seen just once. The sample consisted of whole blood, taken at baseline. These receptors came from an adult who was a healthcare worker with PCR-confirmed SARS-CoV-2 infection or an uninfected control (not recorded which). Both conserved end residues are part of each CDR3. A D gene is named only where the DNA matches it firmly. Clone size is not always given. Where it is, it says once, few, many or a class for expanded clones.

V	size	J	D	DNA	CDR3
TRBV11-2	many	TRBJ2-5	.	TGTGCCAGCAGCGCCACCGACCAAGAGACCCAGTACTTC	CASSATDQETQYF
TRBV5-1	few	TRBJ1-4	TRBD1	TGCGCCAGCAGCTGGACAGGGTTTGAAAAACTGTTTTTT	CASSWTGFEKLFF
TRBV6-6	few	TRBJ1-5	.	TGTGCCAGCAGTTACCCCCCAGGGAAGAGCAATCAGCCCCAGCATTTT	CASSYPPGKSNQPQHF
TRBV12-3/TRBV12-4	few	TRBJ2-3	.	TGTGCCAGCACCTCCGCGACAGGCCGCACAGATACGCAGTATTTT	CASTSATGRTDTQYF
TRBV7-9	.	TRBJ2-2	.	TGTGCCAGCAGCTTGTTCGCGGGGGCCCACACCGGGGAGCTGTTTTTT	CASSLFAGAHTGELFF
TRBV20-1	.	TRBJ1-6	.	TGCAGTGCTAGAGGACAACCCTCCTATAATTCACCCCTCCACTTT	CSARGQPSYNSPLHF
TRBV7-9	.	TRBJ2-2	TRBD1	TGTGCCAGCAGCCCGCCCCGAGACAGGGTCACCGGGGAGCTGTTTTTT	CASSPPRDRVTGELFF
TRBV29-1	few	TRBJ2-3	TRBD2	TGCAGCGTTTATGAGAGCGGGGGGGCTGATACGCAGTATTTT	CSVYESGGADTQYF
TRBV6-6	once	TRBJ1-2	.	TGTGCCAGCAGTCGGGGCCAGGATAGGAGCTATGGCTACACCTTC	CASSRGQDRSYGYTF
TRBV20-1	many	TRBJ1-4	.	TGCAGTGCTAGAGATGGAGGCGGGTCAACTAATGAAAAACTGTTTTTT	CSARDGGGSTNEKLFF
TRBV12-3/TRBV12-4	few	TRBJ2-1	TRBD2	TGTGCCAGCAGTTTAGCACAGCGGGGGAGTGAGCAGTTCTTC	CASSLAQRGSEQFF
TRBV14	many	TRBJ1-1	.	TGTGCCAGCAGCCAAGATTCGGGCGGCCGCGGAGCTTTCTTT	CASSQDSGGRGAFF
TRBV7-9	.	TRBJ2-3	TRBD1	TGTGCCAGCAGCGGAACAGGGGCCCTAGGGGCAGATACGCAGTATTTT	CASSGTGALGADTQYF
TRBV14	few	TRBJ2-3	.	TGTGCCAGCAGCACCTCTCAAGATACGCAGTATTTT	CASSTSQDTQYF
TRBV7-2	.	TRBJ2-7	TRBD1	TGTGCCAGCAGCACTCGGACAGGACCGTCCTACGAGCAGTACTTC	CASSTRTGPSYEQYF
TRBV9	once	TRBJ1-1	TRBD1	TGTGCCAGCAGCGGAGGACAGGGGAACACTGAAGCTTTCTTT	CASSGGQGNTEAFF
TRBV5-1	few	TRBJ2-7	.	TGCGCCAGCAGCTTGGGCCGGAGTCCCTACGAGCAGTACTTC	CASSLGRSPYEQYF
TRBV7-8	many	TRBJ2-1	.	TGTGCCAGCAGCTTAACTACTCCTAGGCTAACTTACAATGAGCAGTTCTTC	CASSLTTPRLTYNEQFF
TRBV29-1	many	TRBJ2-7	TRBD2	TGCAGCGTCGCCAAGCTAGGGACTAGCGGCGAGCAGTACTTC	CSVAKLGTSGEQYF
TRBV7-2	.	TRBJ1-1	.	TGTGCCAGCAGCTCCGACTGGAACACTGAAGCTTTCTTT	CASSSDWNTEAFF
TRBV3-1	.	TRBJ2-1	.	TGTGCCAGCAGCCCCGCGGGGCGGGCGTACAATGAGCAGTTCTTC	CASSPAGRAYNEQFF
TRBV29-1	.	TRBJ1-1	TRBD1	TGCAGCGTTACGAGGACAGGGCGTAACCCTGAAGCTTTCTTT	CSVTRTGRNPEAFF
TRBV6-5	many	TRBJ1-1	TRBD1	TGTGCCAGCAGTGTCGGGACAGCAAACACTGAAGCTTTCTTT	CASSVGTANTEAFF
TRBV7-2	many	TRBJ2-3	TRBD2	TGTGCCAGCAGCTTCCTAGCGGGGGGGCTCGGATTCACAGATACGCAGTATTTT	CASSFLAGGLGFTDTQYF
TRBV6-5	.	TRBJ1-1	.	TGTGCCAGCAGTTACTCAACAGGTTTGAACACTGAAGCTTTCTTT	CASSYSTGLNTEAFF
TRBV5-6	once	TRBJ1-3	.	TGTGCCAGCAGCTTTGGGGGCGTTGGAAACACCATATATTTT	CASSFGGVGNTIYF
TRBV7-9	few	TRBJ2-7	.	TGTGCCAGCAGTCCCTCCTCCGGTGGCCCAGCACACGAGCAGTACTTC	CASSPSSGGPAHEQYF
TRBV30	many	TRBJ2-2	TRBD1	TGTGCCTGGAGTAGACAGGGACCCCTCACCGGGGAGCTGTTTTTT	CAWSRQGPLTGELFF
TRBV11-1	few	TRBJ2-7	.	TGTGCCAGCAGCTGGGACACCCGCTACGAGCAGTACTTC	CASSWDTRYEQYF
TRBV6-1	few	TRBJ2-7	TRBD1	TGTGCCAGCAGATCCGGGACAGATTTATACGAGCAGTACTTC	CASRSGTDLYEQYF
TRBV27	many	TRBJ2-1	TRBD1	TGTGCCAGCAAAGGGACAGGGAAATTCAATGAGCAGTTCTTC	CASKGTGKFNEQFF
TRBV5-1	.	TRBJ1-5	.	TGCGCCAGCAGCTTTGGCGGGGACGGCCAGCCCCAGCATTTT	CASSFGGDGQPQHF
TRBV6-2/TRBV6-3	.	TRBJ1-5	TRBD1	TGTGCCAGCAGGGCCCTACAGGGGTTGGGCAATCAGCCCCAGCATTTT	CASRALQGLGNQPQHF
TRBV18	many	TRBJ2-6	.	TGTGCCAGCTCACCAGGCGGGGCCAACGTCCTGACTTTC	CASSPGGANVLTF
TRBV4-2	few	TRBJ2-3	.	TGTGCCAGCAGCCACTCCGGGACAACTCGGGGCACAGATACGCAGTATTTT	CASSHSGTTRGTDTQYF
TRBV7-9	many	TRBJ1-1	.	TGTGCCAGCAGCTTAGCAGCCACAACTGAAGCTTTCTTT	CASSLAATTEAFF
TRBV7-9	few	TRBJ2-3	.	TGTGCCAGCAGCGTAGACTCGTATTTT	CASSVDSYF
TRBV29-1	many	TRBJ2-3	TRBD2	TGCAGCGTCGGACTAGCGGGGGGAGATACGCAGTATTTT	CSVGLAGGDTQYF
TRBV3-1	.	TRBJ1-1	.	TGTGCCAGCTGCCAAGTTTCCGTTCAAAGTGAAGCTTTCTTT	CASCQVSVQSEAFF
TRBV27	.	TRBJ2-4	.	TGTGCCAGCAGTTCCCTAAAGATAGCCAAAAACATTCAGTACTTC	CASSSLKIAKNIQYF
TRBV20-1	few	TRBJ2-2	.	TGCAGTGCTAGAGAAGGGGGAAGGACCACCGGGGAGCTGTTTTTT	CSAREGGRTTGELFF
TRBV7-8	many	TRBJ1-4	TRBD1	TGTGCCAGCAGCTTAGGGGAGGGACAGGGATATGAAAAACTGTTTTTT	CASSLGEGQGYEKLFF
TRBV4-3	.	TRBJ2-7	TRBD2	TGCGCCAGCAGCGCGGGACTAGCGTACGAGCAGTACTTC	CASSAGLAYEQYF